This T cell receptor (beta chain) was captured by sequencing in a study of CD8 T cells in ankylosing spondylitis. This clonotype showed up many times. Via MiXCR, TCRdb re-called the 5' RACE reads, giving one row per CDR3 protein. The sample holds a few hundred thousand distinct CDR3 sequences, about 10% seen once. This CDR3 is built from 17 residues. J was trimmed by 0 bases and V by 6 bases; bases with no gene match: 11. Germline V lookup: CDR1 MNHNS, CDR2 SASEGT. The clonotype originates from a male donor with ankylosing spondylitis or in good health (not recorded which). Material for sequencing was blood, either unsorted or a sorted T cell fraction (not recorded which). The rearrangement uses TRBV6-1 and TRBJ1-5; 7 nucleotides agree with TRBD1. For the CDR3, the DNA is TGTGCCAGCAGCGTACAGGGGAGAGGGCTTAGCAATCAGCCCCAGCATTTT. It encodes CASSVQGRGLSNQPQHF.